Listed below are T cell receptor beta chains from one sample, sequenced in a study of blood T cell repertoires in COVID-19. Sequencing used immunoSEQ multiplex PCR; TCRdb keeps in-frame clones, though not all of them. The table has about 230,000 clones, around nine tenths seen once. Sample: peripheral blood. The receptors were sampled from a woman aged 18-30 years who had recovered from COVID-19. Both conserved end residues are part of each CDR3. The D gene is left open where the match is weak. For some rows the clone size is stated as once, few or many, or as a class when expanded; others skip it.

abundance: NA; d_gene: TRBD1; j_gene: TRBJ2-7; v_gene: TRBV27; CDR3aa: CASRLGTGRFYEQYF; CDR3nt: TGTGCCAGCAGGTTAGGGACAGGACGCTTCTACGAGCAGTACTTC
abundance: NA; d_gene: NA; j_gene: TRBJ2-3; v_gene: TRBV5-6; CDR3aa: CASISWRVGSDTQYF; CDR3nt: TGTGCCAGCATTTCCTGGCGGGTGGGATCGGATACGCAGTATTTT
abundance: NA; d_gene: NA; j_gene: TRBJ2-7; v_gene: TRBV15; CDR3aa: CATSRDRTSPSYEQYF; CDR3nt: TGTGCCACCAGCAGAGATCGCACTAGCCCCTCTTACGAGCAGTACTTC
abundance: NA; d_gene: NA; j_gene: TRBJ2-7; v_gene: TRBV6-2/TRBV6-3; CDR3aa: CATNPATGLLYSYEQYF; CDR3nt: TGTGCCACCAACCCCGCGACAGGCCTTCTATACTCCTACGAGCAGTACTTC
abundance: NA; d_gene: NA; j_gene: TRBJ2-4; v_gene: TRBV21-1; CDR3aa: CASSNSGSAHAKNIQYF; CDR3nt: TGTGCCAGCAGCAACAGCGGGTCGGCCCACGCCAAAAACATTCAGTACTTC
abundance: NA; d_gene: TRBD2; j_gene: TRBJ2-1; v_gene: TRBV5-4; CDR3aa: CASSSWKREGRNEQFF; CDR3nt: TGTGCCAGCAGCTCATGGAAGCGGGAGGGCCGCAATGAGCAGTTCTTC
abundance: NA; d_gene: NA; j_gene: TRBJ2-1; v_gene: TRBV7-9; CDR3aa: CASSLGGGPYNEQFF; CDR3nt: TGTGCCAGCAGCTTAGGTGGTGGGCCCTACAATGAGCAGTTCTTC
abundance: NA; d_gene: NA; j_gene: TRBJ1-4; v_gene: TRBV6-2/TRBV6-3; CDR3aa: CASSFTSPTNEKLFF; CDR3nt: TGTGCCAGCAGTTTCACATCACCGACTAATGAAAAACTGTTTTTT
abundance: few; d_gene: TRBD2; j_gene: TRBJ2-7; v_gene: TRBV7-3; CDR3aa: CASSLGGAGGSEQYF; CDR3nt: TGTGCCAGCAGCTTAGGTGGAGCGGGAGGGAGCGAGCAGTACTTC
abundance: NA; d_gene: TRBD2; j_gene: TRBJ2-3; v_gene: TRBV27; CDR3aa: CASTALPSGDTDTQYF; CDR3nt: TGTGCCAGCACCGCCTTACCTAGCGGTGACACAGATACGCAGTATTTT
abundance: NA; d_gene: TRBD1; j_gene: TRBJ1-1; v_gene: TRBV9; CDR3aa: CASSVEGTGAESTEAFF; CDR3nt: TGTGCCAGCAGCGTAGAGGGGACAGGAGCGGAGAGCACTGAAGCTTTCTTT
abundance: NA; d_gene: TRBD1; j_gene: TRBJ2-1; v_gene: TRBV9; CDR3aa: CASSVDQGANNEQFF; CDR3nt: TGTGCCAGCAGCGTAGATCAGGGGGCAAACAATGAGCAGTTCTTC
abundance: NA; d_gene: NA; j_gene: TRBJ1-1; v_gene: TRBV5-5; CDR3aa: CASSLDRNTEAFF; CDR3nt: TGTGCCAGCAGCCTGGACAGAAACACTGAAGCTTTCTTT
abundance: NA; d_gene: NA; j_gene: TRBJ1-2; v_gene: TRBV18; CDR3aa: CASSPLAVSNYGYTF; CDR3nt: TGTGCCAGCTCACCATTGGCAGTTTCTAACTATGGCTACACCTTC
abundance: NA; d_gene: TRBD2; j_gene: TRBJ2-7; v_gene: TRBV19; CDR3aa: CASSPPTGTSGRASSYEQYF; CDR3nt: TGTGCCAGTAGTCCCCCCACCGGGACTAGCGGGAGGGCCTCCTCCTACGAGCAGTACTTC
abundance: NA; d_gene: NA; j_gene: TRBJ1-6; v_gene: TRBV19; CDR3aa: CASTQPVPLNSPLHF; CDR3nt: TGTGCCAGTACCCAACCGGTCCCTTTAAATTCACCCCTCCACTTT
abundance: NA; d_gene: TRBD1; j_gene: TRBJ1-2; v_gene: TRBV19; CDR3aa: CARIPDRGPRGYTF; CDR3nt: TGTGCCAGAATACCCGACAGGGGGCCCCGCGGCTACACCTTC
abundance: NA; d_gene: TRBD1; j_gene: TRBJ2-7; v_gene: TRBV28; CDR3aa: CASSLTGGRSYEQYF; CDR3nt: TGTGCCAGCAGTTTGACAGGGGGTCGCTCCTACGAGCAGTACTTC
abundance: NA; d_gene: TRBD1; j_gene: TRBJ2-7; v_gene: TRBV29-1; CDR3aa: CSVVSGTATYEQYF; CDR3nt: TGCAGCGTTGTCTCCGGGACAGCCACCTACGAGCAGTACTTC
abundance: few; d_gene: NA; j_gene: TRBJ2-1; v_gene: TRBV11-3; CDR3aa: CASSFETSNEQFF; CDR3nt: TGTGCCAGCAGCTTCGAGACTAGCAATGAGCAGTTCTTC
abundance: few; d_gene: NA; j_gene: TRBJ1-1; v_gene: TRBV19; CDR3aa: CASSTGNTEAFF; CDR3nt: TGTGCCAGTAGTACAGGAAACACTGAAGCTTTCTTT
abundance: few; d_gene: TRBD1; j_gene: TRBJ2-7; v_gene: TRBV4-1; CDR3aa: CASSRDRASYEQYF; CDR3nt: TGCGCCAGCAGCCGAGACAGGGCCTCATACGAGCAGTACTTC
abundance: NA; d_gene: NA; j_gene: TRBJ2-2; v_gene: TRBV4-3; CDR3aa: CASSRISGSGELFF; CDR3nt: TGCGCCAGCAGCCGAATTAGCGGAAGCGGGGAGCTGTTTTTT
abundance: NA; d_gene: NA; j_gene: TRBJ1-6; v_gene: TRBV5-4; CDR3aa: CASSSGGSSYNSPLHF; CDR3nt: TGTGCCAGCAGCAGCGGAGGTAGCTCCTATAATTCACCCCTCCACTTT
abundance: NA; d_gene: NA; j_gene: TRBJ2-2; v_gene: TRBV9; CDR3aa: CASSVSLANTGELFF; CDR3nt: TGTGCCAGCAGCGTATCCCTAGCGAACACCGGGGAGCTGTTTTTT
abundance: once; d_gene: NA; j_gene: TRBJ1-1; v_gene: TRBV19; CDR3aa: CASSIGGIKAFF; CDR3nt: TGTGCCAGTAGTATCGGCGGAATAAAAGCTTTCTTT
abundance: NA; d_gene: TRBD1; j_gene: TRBJ2-7; v_gene: TRBV27; CDR3aa: CASSLAGTGVYEQYF; CDR3nt: TGTGCCAGCAGTTTAGCTGGGACAGGGGTGTACGAGCAGTACTTC
abundance: NA; d_gene: TRBD1; j_gene: TRBJ2-5; v_gene: TRBV9; CDR3aa: CASSPPLDRGTQYF; CDR3nt: TGTGCCAGCAGCCCCCCCTTGGACAGGGGAACCCAGTACTTC
abundance: once; d_gene: NA; j_gene: TRBJ1-2; v_gene: TRBV10-3; CDR3aa: CAISPTAGAPNYGYTF; CDR3nt: TGTGCCATCTCCCCGACGGCAGGGGCTCCTAACTATGGCTACACCTTC
abundance: once; d_gene: NA; j_gene: TRBJ2-4; v_gene: TRBV4-3; CDR3aa: CASSPGSLGIQYF; CDR3nt: TGCGCCAGCAGCCCGGGGAGTCTCGGCATTCAGTACTTC
abundance: few; d_gene: TRBD1; j_gene: TRBJ1-1; v_gene: TRBV4-1; CDR3aa: CASSHAGTVNTEAFF; CDR3nt: TGCGCCAGCAGCCATGCCGGGACAGTGAACACTGAAGCTTTCTTT
abundance: NA; d_gene: NA; j_gene: TRBJ1-2; v_gene: TRBV6-5; CDR3aa: CATRVTSNYGYTF; CDR3nt: TGTGCCACCAGAGTGACAAGCAACTATGGCTACACCTTC
abundance: NA; d_gene: NA; j_gene: TRBJ2-3; v_gene: TRBV10-3; CDR3aa: CAISESAGHTDTQYF; CDR3nt: TGTGCCATCAGTGAGAGCGCGGGCCACACAGATACGCAGTATTTT
abundance: NA; d_gene: TRBD1; j_gene: TRBJ2-7; v_gene: TRBV6-6; CDR3aa: CASSWGQDPYEQYF; CDR3nt: TGTGCCAGCAGTTGGGGACAGGACCCCTACGAGCAGTACTTC